The TCR beta chain under discussion was sequenced for a study of T cell responses to AZD1222 COVID-19 vaccine. The V gene's germline CDR1 is LGHNA and CDR2 YSLEER. The CDR3 spans 14 residues. Trimming removed 0 bases from V and 6 bases from J, with 11 bases in between. Data came from immunoSEQ multiplex PCR; TCRdb stores just in-frame clones and leaves some out. Found here are more than 80,000 clones, about nine tenths of them singletons; the top ten hold roughly 8%. A remark on this clone: Its cognate antigen is unknown.

Findings and limits, study-wide: Clonal diversity was possibly underestimated, and white British individuals and females predominated among donors.

Second-dose intervals of approximately 4 or approximately 12 weeks were pooled. The gene calls are TRBV4-3 and TRBJ1-2; D gene ambiguous. Here the sequenced sample was peripheral blood, taken 28 days after the second AZD1222 dose. This clonotype was obtained from an adult who received the AZD1222 COVID-19 vaccine. CDR3: CASSQDTSVNGYTF. The CDR3 nucleotides are TGCGCCAGCAGCCAAGATACGTCAGTTAATGGCTACACCTTC.